This entry is about one TCR beta chain. With 60 Vbeta and 13 Jbeta primers, the PCR was carried out. The method was immunoSEQ multiplex PCR; TCRdb's version includes in-frame clones alone and lacks a portion of them. Among 150,000 or so clones listed, approximately 73% were seen once. This sample was taken from a study of cytomegalovirus exposure and HLA in healthy donors. The clonotype comes from a woman between 18 and 30 years old in good health and CMV-seronegative. The sequenced sample consisted of PBMCs.

The CDR3 nucleotides read TGTGCCAGCAGCTCAAAAGACAGGGAAGGTGGCTACACCTTC. Translated, it gives CASSSKDREGGYTF. The V call is TRBV5-6, the J call TRBJ1-2; 7 bases agree with TRBD1. The CDR3 sequence is 14 residues long. V lost 3 bases, J lost 7 bases, and 9 bases stayed unmatched. Germline V CDR1 and CDR2: SGHDT, YYEEEE.